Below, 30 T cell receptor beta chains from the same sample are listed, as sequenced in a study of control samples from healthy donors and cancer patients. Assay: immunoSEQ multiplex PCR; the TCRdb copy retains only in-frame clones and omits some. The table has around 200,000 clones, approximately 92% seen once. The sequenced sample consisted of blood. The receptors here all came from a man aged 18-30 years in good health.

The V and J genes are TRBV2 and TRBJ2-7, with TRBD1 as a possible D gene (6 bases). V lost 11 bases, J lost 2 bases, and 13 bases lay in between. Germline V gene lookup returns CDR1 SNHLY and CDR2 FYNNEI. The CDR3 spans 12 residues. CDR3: CAYSGDAYEQYF. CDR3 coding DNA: TGTGCCTATTCAGGGGATGCCTACGAGCAGTACTTC.

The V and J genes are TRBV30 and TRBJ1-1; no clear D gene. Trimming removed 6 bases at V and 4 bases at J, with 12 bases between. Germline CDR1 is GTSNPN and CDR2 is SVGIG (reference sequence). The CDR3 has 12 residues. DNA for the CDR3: TGTGCCTGTAATGAGGTCGGCACTGAAGCTTTCTTT. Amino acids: CACNEVGTEAFF.

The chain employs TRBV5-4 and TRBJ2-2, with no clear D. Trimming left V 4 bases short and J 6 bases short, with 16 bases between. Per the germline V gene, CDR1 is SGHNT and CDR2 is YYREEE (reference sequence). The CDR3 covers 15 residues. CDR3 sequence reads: CASSHRLRDAGELFF. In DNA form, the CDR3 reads TGTGCCAGCAGCCATAGATTAAGGGATGCCGGGGAGCTGTTTTTT.

The CDR3 region has the DNA TGTGCCATCAGTGAAGGGGGGGCGGCCGGAAACACCATATATTTT. Translated, it gives CAISEGGAAGNTIYF. The rearrangement uses TRBV10-3 and TRBJ1-3; tentative D call: TRBD1 (6 bases). V lost 3 bases and J 4 bases, leaving 13 bases between the germline ends. This CDR3 comprises 15 residues. Germline loops: CDR1 ENHRY, CDR2 SYGVKD.

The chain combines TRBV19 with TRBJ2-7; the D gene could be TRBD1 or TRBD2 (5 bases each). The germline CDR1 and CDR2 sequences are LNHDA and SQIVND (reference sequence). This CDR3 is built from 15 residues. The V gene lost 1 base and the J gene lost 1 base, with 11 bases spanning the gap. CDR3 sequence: CASSIGRAGSYEQYF. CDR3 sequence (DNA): TGTGCCAGTAGTATAGGCAGGGCGGGTTCCTACGAGCAGTACTTC.

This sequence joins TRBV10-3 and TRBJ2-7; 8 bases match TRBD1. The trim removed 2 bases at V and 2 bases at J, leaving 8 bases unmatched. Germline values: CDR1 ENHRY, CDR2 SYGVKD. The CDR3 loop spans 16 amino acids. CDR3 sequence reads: CAISEPPGQVTYEQYF. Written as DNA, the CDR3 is TGTGCCATCAGTGAGCCCCCGGGACAGGTAACCTACGAGCAGTACTTC.

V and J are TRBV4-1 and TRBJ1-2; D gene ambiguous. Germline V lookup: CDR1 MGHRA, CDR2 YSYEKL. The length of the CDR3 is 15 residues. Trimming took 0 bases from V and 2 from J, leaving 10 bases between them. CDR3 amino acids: CASSQDYRQNYGYTF. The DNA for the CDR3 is TGCGCCAGCAGCCAAGATTATAGGCAGAACTATGGCTACACCTTC.

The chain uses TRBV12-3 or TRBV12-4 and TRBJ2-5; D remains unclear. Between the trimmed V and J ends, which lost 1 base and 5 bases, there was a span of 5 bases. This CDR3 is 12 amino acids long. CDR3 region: CASSLVGETQYF. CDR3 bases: TGTGCCAGCAGTTTAGTAGGGGAGACCCAGTACTTC.

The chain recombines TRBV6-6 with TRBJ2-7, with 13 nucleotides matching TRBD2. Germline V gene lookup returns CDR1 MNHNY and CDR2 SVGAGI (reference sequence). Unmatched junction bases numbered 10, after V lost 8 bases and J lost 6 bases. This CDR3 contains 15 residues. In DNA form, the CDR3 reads TGTGCCAGCCGGCTACTAGCGGGGGGGACTCCCGAGCAGTACTTC. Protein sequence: CASRLLAGGTPEQYF.

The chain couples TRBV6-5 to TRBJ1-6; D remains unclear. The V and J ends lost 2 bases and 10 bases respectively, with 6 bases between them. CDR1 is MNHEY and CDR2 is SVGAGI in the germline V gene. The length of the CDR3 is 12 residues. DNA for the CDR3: TGTGCCAGCAGTTACGGCAGGTCACCCCTCCACTTT. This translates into CASSYGRSPLHF.

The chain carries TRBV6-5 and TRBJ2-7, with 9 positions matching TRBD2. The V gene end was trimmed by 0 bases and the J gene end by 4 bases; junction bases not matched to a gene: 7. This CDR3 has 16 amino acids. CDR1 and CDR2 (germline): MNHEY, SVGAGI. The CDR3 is CASSYSFLAGQYEQYF. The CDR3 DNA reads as TGTGCCAGCAGTTACTCGTTTCTAGCGGGACAATACGAGCAGTACTTC.

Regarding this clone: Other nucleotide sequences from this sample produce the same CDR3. CDR3 region: CASSIGGGETQYF. In DNA, the CDR3 is TGTGCCAGTAGTATAGGGGGCGGTGAGACCCAGTACTTC. The chain carries TRBV19 and TRBJ2-5, with D maybe TRBD1 (5 bases). This CDR3 has 13 residues. Germline CDR1 reads LNHDA; CDR2 reads SQIVND (reference sequence). V was shortened by 1 base and J by 5 bases, with 8 bases between the two germline ends.

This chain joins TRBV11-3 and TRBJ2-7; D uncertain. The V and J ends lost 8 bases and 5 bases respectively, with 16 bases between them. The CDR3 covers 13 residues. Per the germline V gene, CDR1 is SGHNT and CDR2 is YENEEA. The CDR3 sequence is CASAGGPGDEQYF. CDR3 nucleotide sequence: TGTGCCAGCGCCGGTGGACCTGGGGACGAGCAGTACTTC.

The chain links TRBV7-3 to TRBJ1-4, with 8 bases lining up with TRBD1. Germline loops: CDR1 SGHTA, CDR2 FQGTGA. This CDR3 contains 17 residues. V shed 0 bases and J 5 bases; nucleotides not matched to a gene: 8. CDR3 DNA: TGTGCCAGCAGCTTAACTCGTGAGGACAGGGAGAATGAAAAACTGTTTTTT. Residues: CASSLTREDRENEKLFF.

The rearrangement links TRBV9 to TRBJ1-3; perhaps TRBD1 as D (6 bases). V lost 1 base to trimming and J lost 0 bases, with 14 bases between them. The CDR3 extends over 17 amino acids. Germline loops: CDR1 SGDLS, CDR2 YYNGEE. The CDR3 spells CASSVKGQFLSGNTIYF. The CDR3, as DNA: TGTGCCAGCAGCGTAAAAGGACAGTTCCTCTCTGGAAACACCATATATTTT.

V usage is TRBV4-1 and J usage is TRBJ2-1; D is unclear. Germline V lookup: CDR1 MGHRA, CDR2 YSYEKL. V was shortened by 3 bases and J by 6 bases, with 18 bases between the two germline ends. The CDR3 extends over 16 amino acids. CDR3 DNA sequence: TGCGCCAGCAGCCACGGGCTCCCCGAAGGCGGCAATGAGCAGTTCTTC. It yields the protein CASSHGLPEGGNEQFF.

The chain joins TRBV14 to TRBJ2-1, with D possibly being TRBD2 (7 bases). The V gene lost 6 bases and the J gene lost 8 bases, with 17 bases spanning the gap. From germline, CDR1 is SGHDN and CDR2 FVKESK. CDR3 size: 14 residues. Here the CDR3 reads CASSKRGGGHEQFF. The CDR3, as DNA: TGTGCCAGCAGTAAACGGGGCGGGGGCCATGAGCAGTTCTTC.

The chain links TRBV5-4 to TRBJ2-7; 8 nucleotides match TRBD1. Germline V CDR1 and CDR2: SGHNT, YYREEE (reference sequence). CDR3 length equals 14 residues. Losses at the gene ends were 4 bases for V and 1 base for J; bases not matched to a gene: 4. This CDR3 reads CASSPGGGSYEQYF. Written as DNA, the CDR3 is TGTGCCAGCAGCCCAGGGGGCGGTTCCTACGAGCAGTACTTC.

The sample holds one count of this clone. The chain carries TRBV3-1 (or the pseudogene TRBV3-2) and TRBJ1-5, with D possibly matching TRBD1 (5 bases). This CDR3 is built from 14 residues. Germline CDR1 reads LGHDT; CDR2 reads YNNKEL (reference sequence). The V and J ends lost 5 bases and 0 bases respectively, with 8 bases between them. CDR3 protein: CASSGGYSNQPQHF. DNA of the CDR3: TGTGCCAGCAGCGGGGGGTATAGCAATCAGCCCCAGCATTTT.

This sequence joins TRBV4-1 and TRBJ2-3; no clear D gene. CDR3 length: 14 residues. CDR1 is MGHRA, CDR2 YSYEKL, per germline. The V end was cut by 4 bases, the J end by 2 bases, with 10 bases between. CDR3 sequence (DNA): TGCGCCAGCAGCCCTCCAAGTTTCACAGATACGCAGTATTTT. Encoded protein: CASSPPSFTDTQYF.

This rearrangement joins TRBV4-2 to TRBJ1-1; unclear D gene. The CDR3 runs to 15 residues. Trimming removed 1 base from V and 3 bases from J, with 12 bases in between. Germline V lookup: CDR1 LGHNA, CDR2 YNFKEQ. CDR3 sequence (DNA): TGTGCCAGCAGCCAAGGGCGTGGGGAGGACACTGAAGCTTTCTTT. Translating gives CASSQGRGEDTEAFF.

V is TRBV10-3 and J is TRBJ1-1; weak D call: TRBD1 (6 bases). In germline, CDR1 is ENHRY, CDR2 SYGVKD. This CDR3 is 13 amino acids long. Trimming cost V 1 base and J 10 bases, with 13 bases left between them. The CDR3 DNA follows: TGTGCCATCAGTGAGTTACAAGGGGGAGCAGCTTTCTTT. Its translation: CAISELQGGAAFF.

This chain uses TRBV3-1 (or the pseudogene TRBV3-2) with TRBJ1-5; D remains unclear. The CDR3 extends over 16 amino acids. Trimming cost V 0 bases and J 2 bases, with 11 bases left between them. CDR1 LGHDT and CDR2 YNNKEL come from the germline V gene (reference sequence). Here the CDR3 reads CASSQDKGRGNQPQHF. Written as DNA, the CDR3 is TGTGCCAGCAGCCAAGATAAAGGGCGCGGCAATCAGCCCCAGCATTTT.

CDR3 sequence (DNA): TGTGCCAGCAGCCAAGACAGACCGTACGAGCAGTACTTC. Amino acid sequence: CASSQDRPYEQYF. This chain joins TRBV14 and TRBJ2-7; D uncertain. This CDR3 is built from 13 residues. The ends were cut back, 0 bases at V and 4 bases at J, with 7 bases in the middle. CDR1 is SGHDN and CDR2 is FVKESK in the germline V gene.

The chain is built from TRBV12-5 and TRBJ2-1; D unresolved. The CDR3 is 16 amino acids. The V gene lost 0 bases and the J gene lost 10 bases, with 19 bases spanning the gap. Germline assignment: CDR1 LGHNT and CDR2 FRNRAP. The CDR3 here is CASGLVGNYGIGEQFF. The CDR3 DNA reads TGTGCTAGTGGTTTGGTTGGGAACTACGGAATAGGCGAGCAGTTCTTC.

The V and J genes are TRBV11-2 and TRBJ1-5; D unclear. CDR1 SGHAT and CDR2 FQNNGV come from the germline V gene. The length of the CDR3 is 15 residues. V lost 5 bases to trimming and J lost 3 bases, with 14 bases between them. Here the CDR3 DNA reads TGTGCCAGCAGCCCCTCGGGTGGGTCCAATCAGCCCCAGCATTTT. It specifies CASSPSGGSNQPQHF.

This CDR3 reads CASSEPGPSSYEQYF. DNA of the CDR3: TGTGCCAGCAGTGAACCGGGTCCAAGCTCCTACGAGCAGTACTTC. This chain joins TRBV28 and TRBJ2-7; D is unresolved. This CDR3 is 15 amino acids long. Per germline, CDR1 MDHEN and CDR2 SYDVKM. V lost 5 bases and J 0 bases, leaving 14 bases between the germline ends.

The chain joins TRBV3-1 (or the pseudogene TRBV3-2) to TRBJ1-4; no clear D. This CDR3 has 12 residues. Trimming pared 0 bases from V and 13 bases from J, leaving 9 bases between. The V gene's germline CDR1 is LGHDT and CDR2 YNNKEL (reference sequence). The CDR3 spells CASSQEREGLFF. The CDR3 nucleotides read TGTGCCAGCAGCCAAGAAAGGGAGGGACTGTTTTTT.

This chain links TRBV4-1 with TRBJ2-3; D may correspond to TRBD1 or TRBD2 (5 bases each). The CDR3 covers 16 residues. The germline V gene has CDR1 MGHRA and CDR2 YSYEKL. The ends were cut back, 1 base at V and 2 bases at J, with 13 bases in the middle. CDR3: CASSQGRDGHTDTQYF. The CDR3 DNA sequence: TGCGCCAGCAGCCAAGGCCGGGACGGACACACAGATACGCAGTATTTT.

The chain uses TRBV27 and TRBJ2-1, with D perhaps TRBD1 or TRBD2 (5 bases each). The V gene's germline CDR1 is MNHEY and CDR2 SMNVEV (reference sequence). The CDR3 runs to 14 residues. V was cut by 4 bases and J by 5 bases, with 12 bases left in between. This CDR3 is CASSSGTLNNEQFF. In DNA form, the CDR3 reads TGTGCCAGCAGTTCCGGGACGCTTAACAATGAGCAGTTCTTC.